The present T cell receptor beta chain was sequenced within a study of blood T cell repertoires in COVID-19. Study-wide context: The samples span acute and convalescent COVID-19 from the United States, Italy and Spain.

Assignment of participants to cohorts was predicated upon participant-reported clinical history. The J segment lost 6 bases and the V segment lost 3 bases, leaving 17 bases of the junction unmatched. CDR3 length: 18 residues. Looked up from germline, CDR1 is MGHRA and CDR2 is YSYEKL. Using immunoSEQ multiplex PCR, the repertoire was profiled, and TCRdb retains in-frame clones only, with some absent. The sample gives 150,000 to 200,000 clones, 80% to 85% of which show up once; over 10% is in the top ten. This chain connects TRBV4-1 to TRBJ1-1, with 9 bases aligning to TRBD1. The receptor was isolated from a woman in her sixties or seventies who had recovered from COVID-19. Sequenced input: PBMCs or T cells enriched from blood (not recorded which). The CDR3 DNA follows: TGCGCCAGCAGCCAGGTGGGACAGGGCACTCCGAGGAGGGCTGAAGCTTTCTTT. Amino acids: CASSQVGQGTPRRAEAFF.